The rows below give T cell receptor beta chains drawn from one sample of a study of blood T cells in healthy people across ages. MiXCR was run by TCRdb on the 5' RACE reads, yielding one entry per CDR3 protein. Among approximately 850,000 distinct CDR3 sequences listed, 58% were seen once. What was sequenced was blood. The receptors derive from a man aged 30 to 45 in good health. Each CDR3 is given with its conserved first and last residue. Each record gives: clone size, D gene, V gene, J gene, CDR3 protein, CDR3 DNA. A D gene is named only where the DNA matches it firmly. Size is omitted from some rows. Given values are once, few, many or a class for expanded clones.

>.|.|TRBV4-3|TRBJ1-1
CASTIAGGTEAFF
TGCGCCAGCACCATCGCCGGCGGCACTGAAGCTTTCTTT
>.|.|TRBV4-3|TRBJ2-7
CASSQDQGPAYEQYF
TGCGCCAGCAGCCAAGATCAGGGGCCTGCTTACGAGCAGTACTTC
>.|TRBD2|TRBV7-7|TRBJ2-7
CASSTGAGSEQYF
TGTGCTAGCAGCACCGGAGCGGGGTCCGAGCAGTACTTC
>.|.|TRBV27|TRBJ2-1
CASSGDKYNEQFF
TGTGCCAGCAGTGGGGACAAATACAATGAGCAGTTCTTC
>many|TRBD2|TRBV29-1|TRBJ2-1
CSVGTSGNNEQFF
TGCAGCGTTGGGACTAGCGGTAACAATGAGCAGTTCTTC
>.|TRBD2|TRBV12-3/TRBV12-4|TRBJ2-5
CASSPWGGQETQYF
TGTGCCAGCAGCCCGTGGGGGGGCCAAGAGACCCAGTACTTC
>.|TRBD1|TRBV12-5|TRBJ1-2
CASGLGRTDRALGYTF
TGTGCTAGTGGTTTGGGGAGAACGGACAGGGCACTTGGCTACACCTTC
>.|.|TRBV10-3|TRBJ2-1
CAISEVPGSEEQFF
TGTGCCATCAGTGAGGTCCCAGGGTCTGAGGAGCAGTTCTTC
>once|TRBD1|TRBV4-1|TRBJ2-3
CASSQGPPRGQGDTQYF
TGCGCCAGCAGCCAAGGCCCTCCCAGGGGACAGGGGGATACGCAGTATTTT
>few|TRBD2|TRBV15|TRBJ2-5
CATSRVLAGESETQYF
TGTGCCACCAGCAGAGTGCTAGCGGGGGAATCAGAGACCCAGTACTTC
>.|.|TRBV27|TRBJ2-3
CASSQTAESTDTQYF
TGTGCCAGCAGTCAGACAGCAGAATCAACGGATACGCAGTATTTT
>.|.|TRBV7-9|TRBJ1-5
CASSLVWGKAGPNQPQHF
TGTGCCAGCAGCTTAGTCTGGGGAAAGGCCGGGCCTAATCAGCCCCAGCATTTT
>.|.|TRBV5-1|TRBJ1-1
CASSLGLETEAFF
TGCGCCAGCAGCTTGGGCCTTGAGACTGAAGCTTTCTTT
>.|.|TRBV7-9|TRBJ2-3
CASSPDGIADTQYF
TGTGCCAGCAGCCCCGATGGTATCGCAGATACGCAGTATTTT
>once|TRBD2|TRBV6-5|TRBJ2-7
CASTETSGSTYEQYF
TGTGCCAGCACTGAAACTAGCGGGAGTACCTACGAGCAGTACTTC
>.|TRBD1|TRBV25-1|TRBJ1-1
CTSRTDRVNTEAFF
TGTACCAGCAGGACTGACAGGGTGAACACTGAAGCTTTCTTT
>.|.|TRBV27|TRBJ1-2
CASRPTGDYGYTF
TGTGCCAGCAGGCCGACAGGAGATTATGGCTACACCTTC
>.|TRBD2|TRBV20-1|TRBJ2-1
CSALRTSGLDEQFF
TGCAGTGCTCTAAGGACTAGCGGACTAGATGAGCAGTTCTTC
>.|.|TRBV4-3|TRBJ2-6
CASGQTDSGANVLTF
TGCGCCAGCGGTCAGACTGACTCTGGGGCCAACGTCCTGACTTTC
>.|.|TRBV7-2|TRBJ2-7
CASSSGTLPSEQYF
TGTGCCAGCAGCTCAGGGACCCTCCCCTCCGAGCAGTACTTC
>.|.|TRBV5-5|TRBJ1-2
CASTLVEPGYTF
TGTGCCAGCACCCTAGTGGAACCGGGCTACACCTTC
>.|.|TRBV7-2|TRBJ1-5
CASSLARANFQPQHF
TGTGCCAGCAGCTTAGCTCGAGCCAATTTTCAGCCCCAGCATTTT
>.|.|TRBV9|TRBJ1-2
CASSVGGAQGGYTF
TGTGCCAGCAGCGTCGGCGGGGCGCAGGGTGGCTACACCTTC
>.|.|TRBV6-5|TRBJ2-6
CASTALSGANVLTF
TGTGCCAGCACGGCCCTCTCTGGGGCCAACGTCCTGACTTTC
>few|.|TRBV20-1|TRBJ2-5
CSAGTSETQYF
TGTAGTGCGGGGACCAGTGAGACCCAGTACTTC
>medium-sized|.|TRBV7-3|TRBJ2-5
CASSLIATNKETQYF
TGTGCCAGCAGCTTAATTGCTACTAACAAAGAGACCCAGTACTTC
>.|.|TRBV3-1|TRBJ2-5
CASSQAPSWETQYF
TGTGCCAGCAGCCAAGCTCCTAGTTGGGAGACCCAGTACTTC
>.|.|TRBV29-1|TRBJ2-5
CSVDGEYQETQYF
TGCAGCGTTGACGGGGAGTACCAAGAGACCCAGTACTTC
>.|TRBD2|TRBV10-3|TRBJ2-3
CAISDAGTNTQYF
TGTGCCATCAGCGATGCCGGGACTAATACGCAGTATTTT
>.|.|TRBV20-1|TRBJ2-1
CSARVVEVNVQFF
TGCAGTGCTAGGGTAGTCGAGGTCAATGTGCAGTTCTTC
>.|.|TRBV9|TRBJ2-5
CASSVGGVSNEQYF
TGTGCCAGCAGCGTAGGGGGCGTCAGCAATGAGCAGTACTTC
>.|TRBD2|TRBV4-2|TRBJ2-7
CASSLKLAGEGYEQYF
TGTGCCAGCAGCTTAAAACTAGCGGGAGAGGGCTACGAGCAGTACTTC
>.|.|TRBV20-1|TRBJ1-2
CSADATDGYTF
TGCAGTGCCGACGCAACGGATGGCTACACCTTC
>.|.|TRBV4-3|TRBJ2-1
CASSQVDVGFTNSEQFF
TGCGCCAGCAGCCAAGTGGATGTGGGGTTCACGAACAGTGAGCAGTTCTTC
>.|TRBD1|TRBV5-6|TRBJ2-1
CASSLGRQGYNEQFF
TGTGCCAGCAGCCTCGGGAGACAGGGGTACAATGAGCAGTTCTTC
>once|.|TRBV6-2/TRBV6-3|TRBJ2-5
CASRRGGAQETQYF
TGTGCCAGCAGACGTGGAGGGGCGCAAGAGACCCAGTACTTC
>.|.|TRBV20-1|TRBJ2-5
CSARDLLGDQETQYF
TGCAGTGCTAGAGATCTTTTAGGGGACCAAGAGACCCAGTACTTC
>.|TRBD1|TRBV10-3|TRBJ1-2
CTISEATGIEGYTF
TGTACCATCAGTGAGGCGACAGGGATAGAGGGCTACACCTTC
>.|.|TRBV20-1|TRBJ2-5
CSPWDGKQETQYF
TGCAGCCCCTGGGACGGCAAACAAGAGACCCAGTACTTC
>.|.|TRBV20-1|TRBJ2-5
CSANSGSTQETQYF
TGCAGTGCTAACAGCGGCAGCACTCAAGAGACCCAGTACTTC
>many|.|TRBV29-1|TRBJ1-2
CSARDNNYGYTF
TGCAGCGCCCGAGATAATAACTATGGCTACACCTTC
>.|TRBD1|TRBV7-2|TRBJ2-7
CASSLTGATSYEQYF
TGTGCCAGCAGCTTAACAGGGGCCACCTCCTACGAGCAGTACTTC
>.|.|TRBV20-1|TRBJ1-5
CSANRQDQPQHF
TGCAGTGCTAACCGACAGGATCAGCCCCAGCATTTT
>.|.|TRBV11-2|TRBJ1-4
CASSLPNNEKLFF
TGTGCCAGCAGCTTACCGAATAATGAAAAACTGTTTTTT
>.|TRBD2|TRBV4-2|TRBJ2-3
CASSQSGAGDSDTQYF
TGTGCCAGCAGCCAATCGGGAGCGGGAGATTCAGATACGCAGTATTTT
>.|.|TRBV3-1|TRBJ1-6
CASSQHGERGSPLHF
TGTGCCAGCAGCCAACACGGGGAAAGGGGTTCACCCCTCCACTTT
>.|TRBD2|TRBV20-1|TRBJ2-7
CSPTVGLADDYEQYF
TGCAGTCCAACGGTCGGACTAGCGGACGACTACGAGCAGTACTTC
>.|.|TRBV7-2|TRBJ2-7
CASSLEAFSYNEQYF
TGTGCCAGCAGCTTAGAGGCGTTCTCCTACAATGAGCAGTACTTC
>once|.|TRBV10-1|TRBJ2-3
CASSQIATDTQYF
TGCGCCAGCAGCCAGATCGCGACAGATACGCAGTATTTT
>once|.|TRBV6-6|TRBJ1-5
CASSYLGGSNQPQHF
TGTGCCAGCAGTTACCTCGGGGGTAGCAATCAGCCCCAGCATTTT
>.|.|TRBV27|TRBJ1-1
CASSSLPPGTEAFF
TGTGCCAGCAGTTCACTCCCCCCGGGCACTGAAGCTTTCTTT
>many|.|TRBV2|TRBJ2-7
CASSGDTYEQYF
TGCGCCAGCAGCGGGGACACCTACGAGCAGTACTTC
>.|TRBD2|TRBV20-1|TRBJ2-1
CSARGLAGLSYNEQFF
TGCAGTGCTAGAGGACTAGCGGGGCTCTCCTACAATGAGCAGTTCTTC
>.|.|TRBV30|TRBJ2-4
CAWSDRVENIQYF
TGTGCCTGGAGTGACCGGGTTGAAAACATTCAGTACTTC
>once|.|TRBV3-1|TRBJ1-1
CASSPQQGINEAFF
TGTGCCAGCAGCCCTCAACAGGGTATTAATGAAGCTTTCTTT
>.|TRBD1|TRBV3-1|TRBJ1-2
CASSRDSIYGYTF
TGTGCCAGCAGTCGGGACAGCATCTATGGCTACACCTTC
>.|.|TRBV20-1|TRBJ1-1
CSATLVLRGQAFF
TGCAGTGCCACTTTAGTCCTCAGGGGACAAGCTTTCTTT
>once|TRBD2|TRBV12-3/TRBV12-4|TRBJ2-4
CASSLSGVAKNIQYF
TGTGCCAGCAGTTTAAGCGGGGTAGCCAAAAACATTCAGTACTTC
>.|.|TRBV10-3|TRBJ2-7
CATVGPTGSSYEQYF
TGTGCCACCGTCGGTCCGACAGGTAGCTCCTACGAGCAGTACTTC
>.|.|TRBV11-3|TRBJ2-1
CASALRGSDNEQFF
TGTGCCAGCGCGCTAAGGGGAAGCGACAATGAGCAGTTCTTC